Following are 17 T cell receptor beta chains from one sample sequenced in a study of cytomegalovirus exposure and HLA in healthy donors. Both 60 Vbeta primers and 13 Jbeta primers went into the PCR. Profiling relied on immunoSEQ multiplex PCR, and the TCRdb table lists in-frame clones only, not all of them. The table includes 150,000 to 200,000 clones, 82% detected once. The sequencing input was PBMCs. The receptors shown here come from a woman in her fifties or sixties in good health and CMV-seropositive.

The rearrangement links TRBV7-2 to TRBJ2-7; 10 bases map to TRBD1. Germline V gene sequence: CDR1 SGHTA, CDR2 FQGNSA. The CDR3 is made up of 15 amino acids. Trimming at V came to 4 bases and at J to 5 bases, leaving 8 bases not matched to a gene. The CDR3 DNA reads TGTGCCAGCAGCTCTCCGGGACAGGGGTTCCACGAGCAGTACTTC. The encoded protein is CASSSPGQGFHEQYF.

CDR3 region: CASSSIGTGTDTQYF. CDR3 nucleotides: TGCGCCAGCAGCTCCATCGGGACAGGCACAGATACGCAGTATTTT. This chain connects TRBV5-1 to TRBJ2-3; 7 bases are a match to TRBD1. Germline V gene sequence: CDR1 SGHRS, CDR2 YFSETQ. The CDR3 sequence is 15 residues long. Unmatched junction bases numbered 5, after V lost 3 bases and J lost 1 base.

The CDR3 region is CASSPRREGNTIYF. The CDR3 nucleotides read TGTGCCAGCTCACCCCGGAGAGAGGGAAACACCATATATTTT. The chain carries TRBV18 and TRBJ1-3; D is undetermined. Trimming took 3 bases from V and 4 from J, leaving 10 bases between them. CDR3 length: 14 amino acids. CDR1 is KGHSH and CDR2 is LQKENI in the germline V gene.

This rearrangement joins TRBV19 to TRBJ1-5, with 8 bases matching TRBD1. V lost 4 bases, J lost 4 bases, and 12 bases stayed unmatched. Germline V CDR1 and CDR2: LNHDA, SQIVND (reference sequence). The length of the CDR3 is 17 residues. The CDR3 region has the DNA TGTGCCAGTAGTACCTACGGACAGGGCAAACGTAATCAGCCCCAGCATTTT. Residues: CASSTYGQGKRNQPQHF.

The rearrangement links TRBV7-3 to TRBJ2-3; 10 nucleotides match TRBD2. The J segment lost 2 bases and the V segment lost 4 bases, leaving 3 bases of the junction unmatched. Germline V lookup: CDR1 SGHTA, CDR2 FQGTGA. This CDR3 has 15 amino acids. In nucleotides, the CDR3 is TGTGCCAGCAGCTCAAGCGGGAGGGCCACAGATACGCAGTATTTT. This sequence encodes CASSSSGRATDTQYF.

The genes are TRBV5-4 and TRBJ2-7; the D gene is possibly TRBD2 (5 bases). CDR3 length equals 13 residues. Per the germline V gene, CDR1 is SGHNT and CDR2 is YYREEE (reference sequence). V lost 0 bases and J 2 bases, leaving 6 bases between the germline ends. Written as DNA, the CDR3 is TGTGCCAGCAGCTTGGGGGAGCCCTACGAGCAGTACTTC. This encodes CASSLGEPYEQYF.

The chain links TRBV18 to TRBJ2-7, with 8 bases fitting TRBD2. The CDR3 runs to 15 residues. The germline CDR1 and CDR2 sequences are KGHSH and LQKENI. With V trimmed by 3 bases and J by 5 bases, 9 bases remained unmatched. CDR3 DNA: TGTGCCAGCTCACCCCGCGGGGGGCGGAACCACGAGCAGTACTTC. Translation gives CASSPRGGRNHEQYF.

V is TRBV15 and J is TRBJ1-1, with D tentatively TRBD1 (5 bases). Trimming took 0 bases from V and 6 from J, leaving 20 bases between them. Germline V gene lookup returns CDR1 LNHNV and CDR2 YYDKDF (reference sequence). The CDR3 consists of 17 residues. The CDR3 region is CATSRDKNKAPGAEAFF. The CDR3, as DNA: TGTGCCACCAGCAGAGATAAAAATAAGGCGCCGGGGGCTGAAGCTTTCTTT.

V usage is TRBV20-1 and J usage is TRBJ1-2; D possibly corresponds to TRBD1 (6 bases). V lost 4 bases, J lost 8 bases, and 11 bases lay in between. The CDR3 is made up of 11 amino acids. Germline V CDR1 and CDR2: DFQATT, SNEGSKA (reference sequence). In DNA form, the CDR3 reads TGCAGTGCTACCCCAGGGGTGGGCTACACCTTC. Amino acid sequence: CSATPGVGYTF.

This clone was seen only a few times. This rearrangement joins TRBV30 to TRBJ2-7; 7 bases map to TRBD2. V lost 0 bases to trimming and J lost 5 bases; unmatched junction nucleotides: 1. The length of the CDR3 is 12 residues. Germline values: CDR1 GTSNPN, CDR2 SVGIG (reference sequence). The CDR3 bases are TGTGCCTGGAGTGTAGCGGGACACGAGCAGTACTTC. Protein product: CAWSVAGHEQYF.

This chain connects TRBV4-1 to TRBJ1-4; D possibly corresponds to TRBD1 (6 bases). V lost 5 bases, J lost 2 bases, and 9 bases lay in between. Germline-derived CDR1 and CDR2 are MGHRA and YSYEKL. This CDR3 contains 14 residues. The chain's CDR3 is CASSFQGTNEKLFF. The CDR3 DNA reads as TGCGCCAGCAGCTTTCAGGGGACTAATGAAAAACTGTTTTTT.

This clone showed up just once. CDR3 region: CASSDIGDNQPQHF. In nucleotides, the CDR3 is TGCGCCAGCAGTGACATAGGGGACAATCAGCCCCAGCATTTT. The chain employs TRBV10-2 and TRBJ1-5, with D perhaps TRBD1 (5 bases). The germline CDR1 and CDR2 sequences are WSHSY and SAAADI. The CDR3 is 14 amino acids. V lost 3 bases and J lost 3, with 9 bases in between.

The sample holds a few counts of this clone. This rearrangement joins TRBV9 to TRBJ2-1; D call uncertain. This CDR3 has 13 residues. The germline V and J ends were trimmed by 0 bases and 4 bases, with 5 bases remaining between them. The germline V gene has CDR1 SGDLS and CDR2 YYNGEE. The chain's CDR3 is CASSVDHYNEQFF. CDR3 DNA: TGTGCCAGCAGCGTAGATCATTACAATGAGCAGTTCTTC.

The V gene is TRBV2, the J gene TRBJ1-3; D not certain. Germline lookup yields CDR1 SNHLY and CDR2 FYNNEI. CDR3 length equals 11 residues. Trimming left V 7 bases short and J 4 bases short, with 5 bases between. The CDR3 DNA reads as TGTGCCAGCAAGAGGGGAAACACCATATATTTT. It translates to CASKRGNTIYF.

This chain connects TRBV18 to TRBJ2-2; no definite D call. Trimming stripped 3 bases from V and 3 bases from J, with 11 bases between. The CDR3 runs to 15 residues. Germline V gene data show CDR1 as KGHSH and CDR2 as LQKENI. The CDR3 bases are TGTGCCAGCTCACCTTCAGGTCCAGACACCGGGGAGCTGTTTTTT. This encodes CASSPSGPDTGELFF.

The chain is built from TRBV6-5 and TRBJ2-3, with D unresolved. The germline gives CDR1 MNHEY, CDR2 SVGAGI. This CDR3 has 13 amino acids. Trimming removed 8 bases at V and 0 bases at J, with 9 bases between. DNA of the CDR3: TGTGCCAGCTCTACGCAAAGCACAGATACGCAGTATTTT. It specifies CASSTQSTDTQYF.

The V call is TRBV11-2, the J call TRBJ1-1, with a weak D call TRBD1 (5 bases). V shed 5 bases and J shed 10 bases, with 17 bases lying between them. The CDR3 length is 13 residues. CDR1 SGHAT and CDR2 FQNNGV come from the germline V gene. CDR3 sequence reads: CASSPRGREGAFF. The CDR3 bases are TGTGCCAGCAGCCCGCGGGGCAGGGAGGGAGCTTTCTTT.